Listed below are T cell receptor beta chains from one sample, sequenced in a study of Ad26.COV2.S vaccination and SARS-CoV-2 variants. The method was immunoSEQ multiplex PCR; TCRdb's version includes in-frame clones alone and lacks a portion of them. Of under 150,000 clones listed, about nine tenths were seen once; the top ten hold less than 6%. The sample here was peripheral blood, taken after recovery from COVID-19. The receptors shown here come from a human donor who had recovered from COVID-19. Both conserved end residues are part of each CDR3. A D gene is named only where the DNA matches it firmly. A row's size may be missing; if present it is once, few, many or a size class.

v_call: TRBV10-3
j_call: TRBJ1-5
d_call: -
clone_size: once
cdr3_length: 10
cdr3_nt: TGTGCCATCAGAGGCCAGCCCCAGCATTTT
cdr3_aa: CAIRGQPQHF

v_call: TRBV11-2
j_call: TRBJ1-5
d_call: -
clone_size: -
cdr3_length: 14
cdr3_nt: TGTGCCAGCAGCCTTCACGGGGGGATCCAGCCCCAGCATTTT
cdr3_aa: CASSLHGGIQPQHF

v_call: TRBV7-2
j_call: TRBJ1-2
d_call: -
clone_size: -
cdr3_length: 17
cdr3_nt: TGTGCCAGCAGCCCCGGTGTATCTTTCCCGGTGGTCTATGGCTACACCTTC
cdr3_aa: CASSPGVSFPVVYGYTF

v_call: TRBV15
j_call: TRBJ1-6
d_call: -
clone_size: -
cdr3_length: 14
cdr3_nt: TGTGCCACCAGCAGAGATCCCCAGGCTCTACCCCTCCACTTT
cdr3_aa: CATSRDPQALPLHF

v_call: TRBV7-2
j_call: TRBJ1-1
d_call: TRBD1
clone_size: -
cdr3_length: 17
cdr3_nt: TGTGCCAGCAGCTTAGCGCAACAGGGGGACGGGTACACTGAAGCTTTCTTT
cdr3_aa: CASSLAQQGDGYTEAFF

v_call: TRBV6-5
j_call: TRBJ1-2
d_call: -
clone_size: -
cdr3_length: 14
cdr3_nt: TGTGCCAGCAGTTACTCGATGGGAGGCTCCGGCTACACCTTC
cdr3_aa: CASSYSMGGSGYTF

v_call: TRBV5-4
j_call: TRBJ2-7
d_call: -
clone_size: -
cdr3_length: 15
cdr3_nt: TGTGCCAGCAGCCCCTCTGGTTTCGGGGGCTACGAGCAGTACTTC
cdr3_aa: CASSPSGFGGYEQYF

v_call: TRBV28
j_call: TRBJ1-4
d_call: TRBD1
clone_size: -
cdr3_length: 14
cdr3_nt: TGTGCCAGCACCGGACAGGGTCCTAATGAAAAACTGTTTTTT
cdr3_aa: CASTGQGPNEKLFF

v_call: TRBV6-5
j_call: TRBJ1-2
d_call: -
clone_size: -
cdr3_length: 13
cdr3_nt: TGTGCCAGCACCCTAGACAGTAACTATGGCTACACCTTC
cdr3_aa: CASTLDSNYGYTF

v_call: TRBV30
j_call: TRBJ1-4
d_call: -
clone_size: -
cdr3_length: 15
cdr3_nt: TGTGCCTGGAGTGTACTAAGGGGTCCTAATGAAAAACTGTTTTTT
cdr3_aa: CAWSVLRGPNEKLFF